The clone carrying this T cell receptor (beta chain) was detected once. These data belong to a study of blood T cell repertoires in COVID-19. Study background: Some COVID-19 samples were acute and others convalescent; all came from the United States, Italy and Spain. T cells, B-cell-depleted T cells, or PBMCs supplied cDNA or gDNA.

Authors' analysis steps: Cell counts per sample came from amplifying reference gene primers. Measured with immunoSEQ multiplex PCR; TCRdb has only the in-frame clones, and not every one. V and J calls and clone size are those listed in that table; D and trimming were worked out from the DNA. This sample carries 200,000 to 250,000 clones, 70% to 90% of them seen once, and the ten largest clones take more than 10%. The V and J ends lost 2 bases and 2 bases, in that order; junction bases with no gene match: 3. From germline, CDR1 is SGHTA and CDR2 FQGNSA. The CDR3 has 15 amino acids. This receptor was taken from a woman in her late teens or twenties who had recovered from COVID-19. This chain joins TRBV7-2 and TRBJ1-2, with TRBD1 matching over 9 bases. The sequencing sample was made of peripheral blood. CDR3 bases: TGTGCCAGCAGCTTACTAACAGGGGGCAACTATGGCTACACCTTC. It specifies CASSLLTGGNYGYTF. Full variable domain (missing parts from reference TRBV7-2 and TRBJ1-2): GAGVSQSPSNKVTEKGKDVELRCDPISGHTALYWYRQSLGQGLEFLIYFQGNSAPDKSGLPSDRFSAERTGGSVSTLTIQRTQQEDSAVYLCASSLLTGGNYGYTFGSGTRLTVV.